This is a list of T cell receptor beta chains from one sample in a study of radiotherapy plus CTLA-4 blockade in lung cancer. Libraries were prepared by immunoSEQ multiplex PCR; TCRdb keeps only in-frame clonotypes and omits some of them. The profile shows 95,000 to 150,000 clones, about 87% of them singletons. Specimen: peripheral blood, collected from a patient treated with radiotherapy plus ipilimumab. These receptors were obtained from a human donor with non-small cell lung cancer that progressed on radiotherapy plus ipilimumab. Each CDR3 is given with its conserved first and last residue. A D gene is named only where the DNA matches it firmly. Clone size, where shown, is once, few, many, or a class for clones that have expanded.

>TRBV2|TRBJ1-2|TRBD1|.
TGTGCCAGCAGTAATCCGGGACAGGGGGTATATGGCTACACCTTC
CASSNPGQGVYGYTF
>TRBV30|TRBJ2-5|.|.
TGTGCCTGGAGTGTACATAGGGGAAGCCAAGAGACCCAGTACTTC
CAWSVHRGSQETQYF
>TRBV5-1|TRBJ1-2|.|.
TGCGCCAGCAGCGGGGGCGTGCCGAGGGGCTATGGCTACACCTTC
CASSGGVPRGYGYTF
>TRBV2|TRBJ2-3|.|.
TGTGCCAGCAGTGAGCAGGGAGCCCCCACAGATACGCAGTATTTT
CASSEQGAPTDTQYF
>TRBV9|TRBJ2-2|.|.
TGTGCCAGCAGCGTTAGCACCGGGGAGCTGTTTTTT
CASSVSTGELFF
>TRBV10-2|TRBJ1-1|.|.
TGCGCCAGCAGACTTCAGGGTTGGGAACATAGGCTGATGAACACTGAAGCTTTCTTT
CASRLQGWEHRLMNTEAFF
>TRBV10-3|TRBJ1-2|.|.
TGTGCCATCAGTGACGGCAGTCTTAACTATGGCTACACCTTC
CAISDGSLNYGYTF
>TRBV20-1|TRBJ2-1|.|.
TGCAGTGCTTATCTGAGCGGTGAGCAGTTCTTC
CSAYLSGEQFF
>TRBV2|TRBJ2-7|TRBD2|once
TGTGCCAGCAGGATCGAGCGGGAGTTGCAGCAGTACTTC
CASRIERELQQYF
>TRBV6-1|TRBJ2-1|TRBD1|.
TGTGCCAGCACCTCGACAGGGTTGGGTGGCAATGAGCAGTTCTTC
CASTSTGLGGNEQFF
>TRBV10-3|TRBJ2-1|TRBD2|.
TGTGCCATCATGCCGGCTAGCGGGAAAAATGAGCAGTTCTTC
CAIMPASGKNEQFF
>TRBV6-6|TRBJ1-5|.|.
TGTGCCAGCAGCGCAGGGGCGGGCAATCAGCCCCAGCATTTT
CASSAGAGNQPQHF
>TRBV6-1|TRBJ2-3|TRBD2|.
TGTGCCAGCAGGGCCCTAGCGGGAGCCGGAGATACGCAGTATTTT
CASRALAGAGDTQYF
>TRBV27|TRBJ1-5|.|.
TGTGCCAGCAGTTTACGCTGGACGGGCAATCAGCCCCAGCATTTT
CASSLRWTGNQPQHF
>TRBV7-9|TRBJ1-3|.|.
TGTGCCAGCAGCAGTACAGGGACTGGAAACACCATATATTTT
CASSSTGTGNTIYF
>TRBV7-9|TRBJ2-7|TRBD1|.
TGTGCCAGCAGCTCTACCGGGACAGAGTCCTACGAGCAGTACTTC
CASSSTGTESYEQYF
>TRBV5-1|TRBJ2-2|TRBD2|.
TGCGCCAGCAGCTTCTCTAGCGGGAGGGCCCTAGCCGGGGAGCTGTTTTTT
CASSFSSGRALAGELFF
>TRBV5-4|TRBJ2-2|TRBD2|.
TGTGCCAGCAGCTTGATGGCTCCCGCGGGAGGGTCCGGGGAGCTGTTTTTT
CASSLMAPAGGSGELFF
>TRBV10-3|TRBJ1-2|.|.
TGTGCCATCAGTGCGAAATTAACAGGGAATTTCTTTGGCTACACCTTC
CAISAKLTGNFFGYTF
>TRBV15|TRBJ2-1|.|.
TGTGCCACCAGCAGAGAGGCCGGCTCCGCCCGCCTGCAGTTCTTC
CATSREAGSARLQFF
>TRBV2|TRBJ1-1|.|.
TGTGCCAGCAGTGATTTCTTCGGCAGGGAAGCTGAAGCTTTCTTT
CASSDFFGREAEAFF
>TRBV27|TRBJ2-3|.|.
TGTGCCAGCTCTCGGGGCAGGGACTGGGATACGCAGTATTTT
CASSRGRDWDTQYF
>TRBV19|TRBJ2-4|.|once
TGTGCCAGTAGTACCGCCGAGGGACTAGCCAAAAACATTCAGTACTTC
CASSTAEGLAKNIQYF
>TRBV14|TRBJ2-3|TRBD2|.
TGTGCCAGCAGCCAAGCGGGAGGATTCGCAGATACGCAGTATTTT
CASSQAGGFADTQYF
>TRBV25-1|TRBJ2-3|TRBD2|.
TGTGCCAGCAGTGGAGCCCGGGGGGGTAGCTCTAGCACAGATACGCAGTATTTT
CASSGARGGSSSTDTQYF
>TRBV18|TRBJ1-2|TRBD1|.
TGTGCCAGCTCACCAACAGGGGACTATGGCTACACCTTC
CASSPTGDYGYTF
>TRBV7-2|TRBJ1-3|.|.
TGTGCCAGCAGCTTCGCGTCGGCTTCAACTGGAAACACCATATATTTT
CASSFASASTGNTIYF
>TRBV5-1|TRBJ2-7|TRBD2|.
TGCGCCAGCCGTCGCTATAGCGGGAGGGCCTACGAGCAGTACTTC
CASRRYSGRAYEQYF
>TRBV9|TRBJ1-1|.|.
TGTGCCAGCAGCGCTCCTTCGGGGCGGGGGGCTTTCTTT
CASSAPSGRGAFF
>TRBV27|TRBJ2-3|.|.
TGTGCCAGCAGTCCCTCTCCGACGGGATCCAAAAGAGGAGGTACGCAGTATTTT
CASSPSPTGSKRGGTQYF
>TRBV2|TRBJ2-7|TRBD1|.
TGTGCCAGCAGCATACAGGGGGCTGGGTACGAGCAGTACTTC
CASSIQGAGYEQYF
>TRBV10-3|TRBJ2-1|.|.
TGTGCCATCACTAGCTTCGGTGAGCAGTTCTTC
CAITSFGEQFF
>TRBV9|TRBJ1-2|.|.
TGTGCCAGCAGCGTATCGGAGTCTTATGGCTACACCTTC
CASSVSESYGYTF
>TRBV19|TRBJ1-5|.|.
TGTGCCAGTAGTAAGTCAGTCGGCAATCAGCCCCAGCATTTT
CASSKSVGNQPQHF
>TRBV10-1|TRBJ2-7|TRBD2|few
TGCGCCAGCCAAAGGGAGGGCACCTACGAGCAGTACTTC
CASQREGTYEQYF
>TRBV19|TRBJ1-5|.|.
TGTGCCAGTAGGGGGTTGGGTCAGCCCCAGCATTTT
CASRGLGQPQHF
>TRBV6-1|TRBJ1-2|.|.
TGTGCCAGCAGTGAAGCCAGTTATGGCTACACCTTC
CASSEASYGYTF
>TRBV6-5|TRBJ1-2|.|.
TGTGCCAGCAGTGACCTGACAGCGGGCTATGGCTACACCTTC
CASSDLTAGYGYTF
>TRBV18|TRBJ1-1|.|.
TGTGCCAGCTCCGCGGGTAGGGCAGCGAACACTGAAGCTTTCTTT
CASSAGRAANTEAFF
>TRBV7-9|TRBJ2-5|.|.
TGTGCCAGCAGCTTAGCGCTCGGGTCGGAGACCCAGTACTTC
CASSLALGSETQYF
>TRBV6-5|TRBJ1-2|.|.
TGTGCCAGCAGTTACCAACAGCCTAACTATGGCTACACCTTC
CASSYQQPNYGYTF
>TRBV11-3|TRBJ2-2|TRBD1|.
TGTGCCAGCAGCCTATCCGGGACAGGGAAAACCGGGGAGCTGTTTTTT
CASSLSGTGKTGELFF
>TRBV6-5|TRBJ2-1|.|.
TGTGCCAGCAGTTACGGGGAGAGCTCCTACAATGAGCAGTTCTTC
CASSYGESSYNEQFF
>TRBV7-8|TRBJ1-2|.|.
TGTGCCAGCAGCTTAGGTCGCTTGACGGCTAACTATGGCTACACCTTC
CASSLGRLTANYGYTF
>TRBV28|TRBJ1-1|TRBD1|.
TGTGCCAGCAGTTTGAGTATCCCGGGACAGGGGGCTAAAGGAGCTTTCTTT
CASSLSIPGQGAKGAFF
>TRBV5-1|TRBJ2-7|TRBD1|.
TGCGCCAGCGGACTTAAACAGGGGGCGGGCTACGAGCAGTACTTC
CASGLKQGAGYEQYF
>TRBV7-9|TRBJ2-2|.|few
TGTGCCAGCAGGAGGGGACGGGTCACCGGGGAGCTGTTTTTT
CASRRGRVTGELFF
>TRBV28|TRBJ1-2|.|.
TGTGCCAGCAGTCCCCATGAAGGAGGGGTCTATGGCTACACCTTC
CASSPHEGGVYGYTF
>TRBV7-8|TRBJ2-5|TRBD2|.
TGTGCCAGCAGCCCAAATGGAGCGGGGCGGGAGACCCAGTACTTC
CASSPNGAGRETQYF
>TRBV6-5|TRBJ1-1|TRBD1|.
TGTGCAGTCCTTGGGACAGGGCGGGAAACTGAAGCTTTCTTT
CAVLGTGRETEAFF
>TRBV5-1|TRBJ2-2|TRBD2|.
TGCGCCAGCAGCCCAATAGCGGGTTCCACCGGGGAGCTGTTTTTT
CASSPIAGSTGELFF
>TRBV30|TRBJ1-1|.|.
TGTGCCTGGATCAGAAACACTGAAGCTTTCTTT
CAWIRNTEAFF
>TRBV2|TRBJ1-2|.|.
TGTGCCAGCAGTGAAAACCGGGCTAGCTATGGCTACACCTTC
CASSENRASYGYTF
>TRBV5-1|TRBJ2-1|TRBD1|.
TGCGCCAGCAGAGTTGGACAGGGGAGCTCCTGCAATGAGCAGTTCTTC
CASRVGQGSSCNEQFF
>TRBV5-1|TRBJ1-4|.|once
TGCGCCAGCAGCTTCTTAGGGGCCGGGGGATCGGGTGAAAAACTGTTTTTT
CASSFLGAGGSGEKLFF